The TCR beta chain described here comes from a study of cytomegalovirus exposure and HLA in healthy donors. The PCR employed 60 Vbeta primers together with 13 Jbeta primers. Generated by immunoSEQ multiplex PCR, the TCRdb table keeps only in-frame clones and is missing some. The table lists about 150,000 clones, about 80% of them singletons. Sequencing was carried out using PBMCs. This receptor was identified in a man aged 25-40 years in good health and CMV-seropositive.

CDR3 coding DNA: TGTGCCAGCAGCTTAAGCCAGGGTACTGAAGCTTTCTTT. Translation gives CASSLSQGTEAFF. The chain carries TRBV7-3 and TRBJ1-1; TRBD1 might be the D (5 bases). The germline CDR1 and CDR2 sequences are SGHTA and FQGTGA. V was clipped by 1 base and J by 5 bases, with 8 bases between them. The CDR3 spans 13 residues.